The 22 T cell receptor beta chains below were found in one sample sequenced in a study of blood T cell repertoires in COVID-19. The table came from immunoSEQ multiplex PCR; TCRdb's copy has only in-frame clones and leaves some out. The sample includes a few hundred thousand clones, around 87% of them seen just once. The sequencing sample was made of peripheral blood. These receptors were collected from a woman aged 55-75 years with COVID-19, enrolled during active disease.

This clone was detected once. The J gene is TRBJ1-1, the V gene TRBV2; 7 bases match TRBD1. J lost 1 base, V lost 6 bases, and 5 bases had no gene match. The CDR3 runs 14 residues. The germline V gene encodes CDR1 SNHLY and CDR2 FYNNEI. In DNA, the CDR3 is TGTGCCAGCAGCCCCCGGACAGGGAACACTGAAGCTTTCTTT. Translating it yields CASSPRTGNTEAFF.

Comment on this clone: Other DNA sequences in this specimen translate into the identical CDR3. V and J are TRBV9 and TRBJ1-6; no firm D call. Germline CDR1 SGDLS, CDR2 YYNGEE. V was trimmed by 0 bases and J by 7 bases, leaving 11 bases between them. The CDR3 has 15 residues. DNA for the CDR3: TGTGCCAGCAGCGTAGCGGGTCAGTCCAATTCACCCCTCCACTTT. It codes for CASSVAGQSNSPLHF.

This clone appeared a few times. The chain recombines TRBV6-5 with TRBJ1-2, with D possibly TRBD1 on 5 matching bases. The CDR3 consists of 13 residues. V gave up 6 bases and J gave up 4 bases, with 12 bases separating them. Germline V lookup: CDR1 MNHEY, CDR2 SVGAGI. CDR3 amino acids: CASRNTGSYGYTF. For the CDR3, the DNA is TGTGCCAGCAGGAACACAGGTTCCTATGGCTACACCTTC.

This chain joins TRBV6-5 and TRBJ1-1; D is unresolved. Trimming shortened V by 6 bases and J by 1 base, and 12 bases separated the two germline ends. Germline values: CDR1 MNHEY, CDR2 SVGAGI. The CDR3 runs to 14 residues. As DNA, the CDR3 is TGTGCCAGCAGCCACGGAGAAAAGAACACTGAAGCTTTCTTT. Translation: CASSHGEKNTEAFF.

The V and J genes are TRBV18 and TRBJ2-7; D gene unclear. Germline V gene lookup returns CDR1 KGHSH and CDR2 LQKENI. This CDR3 is built from 14 residues. V dropped 4 bases and J dropped 4 bases, with 14 bases sitting between them. CDR3 coding DNA: TGTGCCAGCTCACGAGACTTCTCCTCTTACGAGCAGTACTTC. Encoded protein: CASSRDFSSYEQYF. Full variable domain (remainder filled in from reference TRBV18 and TRBJ2-7): NAGVMQNPRHLVRRRGQEARLRCSPMKGHSHVYWYRQLPEEGLKFMVYLQKENIIDESGMPKERFSAEFPKEGPSILRIQQVVRGDSAAYFCASSRDFSSYEQYFGPGTRLTVT.

The gene calls are TRBV20-1 and TRBJ1-5; D gene uncertain. Germline CDR1 reads DFQATT; CDR2 reads SNEGSKA (reference sequence). The length of the CDR3 is 14 residues. V lost 3 bases to trimming and J lost 6 bases, with 15 bases between them. The CDR3 here is CSASSGVAAQPQHF. CDR3 nucleotides: TGCAGTGCTAGTTCAGGTGTAGCGGCTCAGCCCCAGCATTTT.

The chain couples TRBV19 to TRBJ2-7, with a tentative D call TRBD2 (6 bases). Germline-derived CDR1 and CDR2 are LNHDA and SQIVND (reference sequence). Trimming stripped 8 bases from V and 7 bases from J, with 15 bases between. CDR3 size: 12 residues. DNA of the CDR3: TGTGCCAGTGGGGAGGAGGGCAGAGAGCAGTACTTC. Protein: CASGEEGREQYF. The whole variable domain, remainder taken from reference TRBV19 and TRBJ2-7, is DGGITQSPKYLFRKEGQNVTLSCEQNLNHDAMYWYRQDPGQGLRLIYYSQIVNDFQKGDIAEGYSVSREKKESFPLTVTSAQKNPTAFYLCASGEEGREQYFGPGTRLTVT.

The chain couples TRBV12-3 or TRBV12-4 to TRBJ1-4; D call uncertain. The CDR3 covers 13 residues. The ends were cut back, 3 bases at V and 4 bases at J, with 6 bases in the middle. CDR3 DNA: TGTGCCAGCAGTTTGCGCATTAATGAAAAACTGTTTTTT. This gives the protein CASSLRINEKLFF.

This clone has just one count. The chain links TRBV9 to TRBJ2-7; 10 bases map to TRBD1. CDR1 SGDLS and CDR2 YYNGEE come from the germline V gene. Trimming at V came to 3 bases and at J to 4 bases, leaving 4 bases not matched to a gene. The CDR3 is 14 residues long. The CDR3 sequence: CASSDRDRGYEQYF. The DNA for the CDR3 is TGTGCCAGCAGCGACCGGGACAGGGGATACGAGCAGTACTTC.

The CDR3 loop reads CASSPGTGGGYTF. As DNA, the CDR3 is TGTGCCAGCAGCCCCGGGACAGGGGGTGGCTACACCTTC. The V and J genes are TRBV6-4 and TRBJ1-2; 11 positions match TRBD1. From germline, CDR1 is MRHNA and CDR2 SNTAGT. Trimming took 6 bases from V and 7 from J; bases not matched to a gene: 4. The length of the CDR3 is 13 residues.

This chain joins TRBV5-5 and TRBJ2-7, with TRBD1 matching 7 bases. The CDR3 runs 16 residues. J gave up 2 bases and V 3 bases, and 11 bases lay outside the gene matches. Germline loops: CDR1 SGHKS, CDR2 YYEKEE (reference sequence). CDR3 sequence (DNA): TGTGCCAGCAGCTCCTGGATAAGGGGGCCAACCTACGAGCAGTACTTC. This gives the protein CASSSWIRGPTYEQYF.

This clone was picked up a small number of times. This chain connects TRBV15 to TRBJ2-5, with a weak D call TRBD1 (5 bases). CDR3 size: 14 residues. The germline V gene has CDR1 LNHNV and CDR2 YYDKDF (reference sequence). V was clipped by 1 base and J by 1 base, with 7 bases between them. CDR3 DNA sequence: TGTGCCACCAGCAGAGCAGGGCGCCAAGAGACCCAGTACTTC. Its translation: CATSRAGRQETQYF. The full variable domain, completed using reference TRBV15 and TRBJ2-5, is DAMVIQNPRYQVTQFGKPVTLSCSQTLNHNVMYWYQQKSSQAPKLLFHYYDKDFNNEADTPDNFQSRRPNTSFCFLDIRSPGLGDTAMYLCATSRAGRQETQYFGPGTRLLVL.

The chain is built from TRBV27 and TRBJ2-7; 9 positions match TRBD1. The CDR3 totals 15 residues. Germline-derived CDR1 and CDR2 are MNHEY and SMNVEV (reference sequence). The ends lost 5 bases at V and 5 bases at J; junction bases unmatched: 10. This CDR3 is CASSPGTGSVHEQYF. The CDR3 DNA is TGTGCCAGCAGTCCCGGGACAGGGAGTGTCCACGAGCAGTACTTC.

The chain joins TRBV6-5 to TRBJ1-4; TRBD1 matches at 9 bases. This CDR3 has 15 amino acids. The V segment lost 6 bases and the J segment 7 bases; nucleotides outside the gene matches: 9. CDR1 and CDR2 (germline): MNHEY, SVGAGI. CDR3 in amino acids: CASRGGTGMVEKLFF. CDR3 nucleotides: TGTGCCAGCAGGGGCGGGACAGGGATGGTTGAAAAACTGTTTTTT.

The rearrangement joins TRBV11-2 to TRBJ1-2; the match to TRBD1 covers 9 bases. This CDR3 comprises 14 residues. Germline V gene lookup returns CDR1 SGHAT and CDR2 FQNNGV. The J segment lost 3 bases and the V segment lost 5 bases, leaving 4 bases of the junction unmatched. CDR3 protein: CASSPGQGDYGYTF. The DNA for the CDR3 is TGTGCCAGCAGCCCGGGACAGGGCGACTATGGCTACACCTTC.

The J gene is TRBJ1-4, the V gene TRBV10-3, with unresolved D. Germline V gene sequence: CDR1 ENHRY, CDR2 SYGVKD. V lost 4 bases, J lost 5 bases, and 8 bases lay in between. The CDR3 has 13 residues. CDR3 sequence: CAISVGRNEKLFF. CDR3 nucleotide sequence: TGTGCCATCAGTGTAGGGAGAAATGAAAAACTGTTTTTT.

This clone appeared a few times. The V and J genes are TRBV18 and TRBJ1-4, with TRBD1 as a possible D gene (5 bases). Germline CDR1 is KGHSH and CDR2 is LQKENI. The V end lost 4 bases, the J end lost 6 bases, and 9 bases lay between the germline ends. The CDR3 sequence is 13 residues long. The CDR3 loop is CASSQGLYEKLFF. The CDR3 DNA sequence: TGTGCCAGCTCACAGGGGTTATATGAAAAACTGTTTTTT.

A word on this clone: A read error may produce the germline difference seen at one junction end. The chain is built from TRBV2 and TRBJ1-2; D perhaps matches TRBD1 (6 bases). From germline, CDR1 is SNHLY and CDR2 FYNNEI. This CDR3 has 10 residues. The CDR3 bases are TGTGCCACCAGTGGGGGCGGCTACACCTTC. Encoded protein: CATSGGGYTF.

The chain joins TRBV7-3 to TRBJ1-1, with D maybe TRBD1 (6 bases). From germline, CDR1 is SGHTA and CDR2 FQGTGA. Trimming removed 5 bases at V and 3 bases at J, with 13 bases between. CDR3 length: 14 residues. The CDR3: CASSTQAGDTEAFF. In nucleotides, the CDR3 is TGTGCCAGCAGCACCCAGGCAGGGGACACTGAAGCTTTCTTT.

The chain is built from TRBV19 and TRBJ2-4, with D possibly matching TRBD1 (6 bases). Trimming shortened V by 5 bases and J by 0 bases, and 14 bases separated the two germline ends. CDR3 size: 16 residues. CDR1 and CDR2 from the germline V gene are LNHDA and SQIVND (reference sequence). CDR3 sequence: CASSLQGIIAKNIQYF. The CDR3 coding sequence is TGTGCCAGTAGTCTACAGGGCATCATAGCCAAAAACATTCAGTACTTC.

The chain uses TRBV6-5 and TRBJ1-2, with D uncertain. Germline CDR1 reads MNHEY; CDR2 reads SVGAGI. This CDR3 is built from 14 residues. V lost 0 bases, J lost 5 bases, and 10 bases lay in between. In DNA, the CDR3 is TGTGCCAGCAGTTACTCGAGGCCGGAATATGGCTACACCTTC. This translates into CASSYSRPEYGYTF.

This clone was found once. The chain has TRBV23-1 and TRBJ2-7; D unclear. TRBV23-1 is an ORF, and what it does is uncertain. The CDR3 is 13 amino acids. V dropped 0 bases and J dropped 2 bases, with 5 bases sitting between them. The CDR3 sequence: CASSQSVPYEQYF. CDR3 in DNA: TGCGCCAGCAGTCAATCCGTCCCCTACGAGCAGTACTTC.